Below, 10 T cell receptor beta chains from the same sample are listed, as sequenced in a study of regulatory T cells in long-lasting Graves disease. iRepertoire HTBI primers and Arm-PCR of CDR3 regions built TCR beta libraries. TCRdb passed the multiplex PCR reads through MiXCR, listing each CDR3 protein once. Of approximately 400,000 distinct CDR3 sequences listed, about a quarter are singletons. Noted time point: persistent/refractory GD, antithyroid drugs over 5 years with positive TRAb. Isolated PBMC RNA provided the starting material for the TCR library. This sample comprised peripheral blood mononuclear cells (PBMCs), obtained when the disease was refractory, from a patient treated with antithyroid drugs. These receptor sequences come from a female donor with Graves disease.

This clonotype came up many times. The chain carries TRBV6-2 or TRBV6-3 and TRBJ1-5, with a weak D call TRBD1 (5 bases). This CDR3 contains 15 residues. Germline assignment: CDR1 MNHEY and CDR2 SVGEGT. V was shortened by 2 bases and J by 6 bases, with 14 bases between the two germline ends. The CDR3 reads CASSYTQGFTQPQHF. In DNA form, the CDR3 reads TGTGCCAGCAGTTACACGCAGGGTTTCACTCAGCCCCAGCATTTT.

This clonotype has a count of ten or more. J is TRBJ1-6 and V is TRBV28, with 9 bases fitting TRBD1. Unmatched junction bases numbered 1, after V lost 3 bases and J lost 7 bases. This CDR3 is 14 amino acids long. Germline-derived CDR1 and CDR2 are MDHEN and SYDVKM. CDR3 nucleotide sequence: TGTGCCAGCAGTTTGGACAGGGGAAATTCACCCCTCCACTTT. The encoded protein is CASSLDRGNSPLHF.

This clonotype has just a few counts. With a much larger clone just one base away, this may be a read error. This chain links TRBV28 with TRBJ2-7, with D perhaps TRBD1 (6 bases). The CDR3 is 14 amino acids. CDR1 and CDR2 from the germline V gene are MDHEN and SYDVKM. Trimming shortened V by 5 bases and J by 6 bases, and 17 bases separated the two germline ends. The CDR3 coding sequence is TGTGCCAGCAGTATCCTGGGACACTCTGTCGAGCAGTACTTC. Amino acid sequence: CASSILGHSVEQYF.

This chain connects TRBV4-1 to TRBJ1-1, with TRBD1 identical over 9 bases. CDR1 and CDR2 (germline): MGHRA, YSYEKL. The CDR3 length is 15 residues. Trimming at V came to 6 bases and at J to 0 bases, leaving 5 bases not matched to a gene. The CDR3 coding sequence is TGCGCCAGCAGTCGCGGGACAGGGTTGAACACTGAAGCTTTCTTT. Encoded protein: CASSRGTGLNTEAFF.

The chain uses TRBV9 and TRBJ1-2, with D possibly being TRBD1 (6 bases). The ends were cut back, 1 base at V and 5 bases at J, with 9 bases in the middle. The germline CDR1 and CDR2 sequences are SGDLS and YYNGEE. This CDR3 is built from 13 residues. CDR3 amino acids: CASSVKGGYGYTF. The CDR3 DNA sequence: TGTGCCAGCAGCGTAAAGGGGGGATATGGCTACACCTTC.

This clonotype showed up just a few times. The rearrangement joins TRBV28 to TRBJ1-1; possibly TRBD1 for D (6 bases). Germline V gives CDR1 MDHEN, CDR2 SYDVKM. The CDR3 runs to 17 residues. Trimming took off 7 bases at V and 5 bases at J, with 26 bases between the two ends. The CDR3 sequence: CASNQFQGPRLATEAFF. CDR3 nucleotide sequence: TGTGCCAGCAACCAATTTCAGGGGCCCCGTCTGGCTACTGAAGCTTTCTTT.

This clonotype was counted at least ten times. The chain recombines TRBV2 with TRBJ1-2; the match to TRBD1 covers 8 bases. The ends lost 11 bases at V and 8 bases at J; junction bases unmatched: 10. CDR1 and CDR2 (germline): SNHLY, FYNNEI. The CDR3 is made up of 12 amino acids. The CDR3 sequence is CAGLDRDRGYTF. CDR3 bases: TGTGCCGGACTGGACAGGGATAGAGGCTACACCTTC.

This clonotype was seen many times. In DNA, the CDR3 is TGTGCCAGCAGCCCTTCCGGAGACTATGGCTACACCTTC. It specifies CASSPSGDYGYTF. The V gene is TRBV7-2, the J gene TRBJ1-2; D call uncertain. The length of the CDR3 is 13 residues. Germline values: CDR1 SGHTA, CDR2 FQGNSA. The V gene lost 5 bases and the J gene lost 3 bases, with 10 bases spanning the gap.

This sequence joins TRBV24-1 and TRBJ2-4; 8 bases are a match to TRBD2. CDR1 and CDR2 from the germline V gene are KGHDR and SFDVKD. With V trimmed by 6 bases and J by 8 bases, 5 bases remained unmatched. CDR3 size: 13 residues. CDR3 nucleotide sequence: TGTGCCACCAGTCGGGGGGGGAAAGACATTCAGTACTTC. This sequence encodes CATSRGGKDIQYF.

This clonotype came up a few times. The chain has TRBV19 and TRBJ1-1; D gene uncertain. The CDR3 contains 11 residues. The germline CDR1 and CDR2 sequences are LNHDA and SQIVND (reference sequence). Trimming took off 3 bases at V and 8 bases at J, with 7 bases between the two ends. The CDR3 loop is CASSIRGEAFF. DNA for the CDR3: TGTGCCAGTAGTATTAGAGGAGAAGCTTTCTTT.